This is a list of T cell receptor beta chains from one sample in a study of Graves' ophthalmopathy and Graves' hyperthyroidism. TCRdb recomputed calls from the multiplex PCR reads with MiXCR, one row per CDR3 protein. The data hold about 370,000 distinct CDR3 sequences, with 15% to 20% observed a single time. The material sequenced was peripheral blood. These TCRs come from an adult woman with stable Graves' hyperthyroidism. The CDR3 runs from the conserved cysteine through the conserved F or W. Each record gives: D gene, clone size, V gene, J gene, CDR3 DNA, CDR3 protein. The D gene is left open where the match is weak. Clone size is stated in some rows and not others, as once, few, many or a class when expanded.

NA,many,TRBV6-1,TRBJ1-5,TGTGCCAGCAATACGATGGGGGTATTTGGCAATCAGCCCCAGCATTTT,CASNTMGVFGNQPQHF
TRBD1,many,TRBV7-3,TRBJ2-5,TGTGCCAGCAGCTTAGGGGCAGGGGGCTTCCAAGAGACCCAGTACTTC,CASSLGAGGFQETQYF
NA,NA,TRBV24-1,TRBJ2-2,TGTGCCACCAGTGAAAGACAGTCTGGGGAGCTGTTTTTT,CATSERQSGELFF
NA,many,TRBV29-1,TRBJ2-2,TGCAGCGTTGAAGTACGGCAGGCTCCCAAACCCGGGGAGCTGTTTTTT,CSVEVRQAPKPGELFF
NA,many,TRBV12-5,TRBJ1-1,TGTGCTAGTGGTAGCGAGGTGCTCACTGAAGCTTTCTTT,CASGSEVLTEAFF
TRBD1,few,TRBV12-3/TRBV12-4,TRBJ2-7,TGTGTCAGCAGTTTTTTACCGGGACAGGGACTTTACGAGCAGTACTTC,CVSSFLPGQGLYEQYF
NA,NA,TRBV5-1,TRBJ2-7,TGCGCCAGCAGCTTGGGTTCGGACTCCTCCTACGAGCAGTACTTC,CASSLGSDSSYEQYF
TRBD1,many,TRBV20-1,TRBJ2-7,TGCAGTGCTAGAAAGTCAGGGGGCAGGTACGAGCAGTACTTC,CSARKSGGRYEQYF
NA,many,TRBV19,TRBJ1-5,TGTGCCAGTAGTATTGAGTTGGGATTCGGTCAGCCCCAGCATTTT,CASSIELGFGQPQHF
TRBD1,many,TRBV20-1,TRBJ2-2,TGCAGTGCTAGAGATCGGGGACAGGGGAACACCGGGGAGCTGTTTTTT,CSARDRGQGNTGELFF
TRBD1,NA,TRBV5-1,TRBJ1-1,TGCGCCAGCAGCGAACAGGGGAGTGGTGAAGCTTTCTTT,CASSEQGSGEAFF
NA,many,TRBV24-1,TRBJ1-1,TGTGCCACCAGCCCGGGTCGGGCGAACACTGAAGCTTTCTTT,CATSPGRANTEAFF
TRBD2,many,TRBV6-1,TRBJ2-5,TGTGCCAGCGGGACTAGTGTTCACCAAGAGACCCAGTACTTC,CASGTSVHQETQYF
TRBD1,many,TRBV28,TRBJ2-7,TGTGCCAGCAGTTTTCCTCCGGGCAGGGGGCACGAGCAGTACTTC,CASSFPPGRGHEQYF
NA,many,TRBV29-1,TRBJ2-7,TGCAGCGTTGAACTCCGGGAGAAGGACTACGAGCAGTACTTC,CSVELREKDYEQYF
NA,many,TRBV12-3/TRBV12-4,TRBJ2-4,TGTGCCAGCAGGTTGAACCCAAAAACCAAAAACATTCAGTACTTC,CASRLNPKTKNIQYF
NA,many,TRBV12-3/TRBV12-4,TRBJ2-5,TGTGCCAGCAGCTACAGGACCCAGGGGACCCAGTACTTC,CASSYRTQGTQYF
TRBD1,few,TRBV5-6,TRBJ2-5,TGTGCCAGCAGCCTGGGACAGGGTGTCACGGCCCAGTACTTC,CASSLGQGVTAQYF
NA,many,TRBV20-1,TRBJ2-7,TGCAGTGCTCTCCATCGGCAAAGGACAGAGACCTACGAGCAGTACTTC,CSALHRQRTETYEQYF
TRBD1,NA,TRBV28,TRBJ2-7,TGTGCCAGCAGTTTACACTCGACAGGGACCTACGAGCAGTACTTC,CASSLHSTGTYEQYF
TRBD1,many,TRBV11-2,TRBJ1-6,TGTGCCAGCAGCTTAGTCTCAGGGGGCAATTCACCCCTCCACTTT,CASSLVSGGNSPLHF
TRBD2,once,TRBV4-2,TRBJ2-7,TGTGCCAGCAGCCAGTCCCCTAGCGGGAGTGTCGACGAGCAGTACTTC,CASSQSPSGSVDEQYF
NA,many,TRBV11-2,TRBJ2-7,TGTGCCAGCAGTCCCGGGGGTTCACACTACGAGCAGTACTTC,CASSPGGSHYEQYF
NA,many,TRBV6-1,TRBJ1-1,TGTGCCAGCAGTGAGCCCACTGAAGCTTTCTTT,CASSEPTEAFF
NA,many,TRBV7-6,TRBJ2-5,TGTGCCAGCAGCTTAGAACCGGGTTCGAGGGGCCAAGAGACCCAGTACTTC,CASSLEPGSRGQETQYF
NA,many,TRBV20-1,TRBJ2-5,TGCAGTGCTAGAGATCTGGTGAGCAACCAAGAGACCCAGTACTTC,CSARDLVSNQETQYF
TRBD1,many,TRBV10-3,TRBJ2-7,TGTGCCATCACCCAGACAGGGCGCCCCTACGAGCAGTACTTC,CAITQTGRPYEQYF
TRBD1,many,TRBV24-1,TRBJ1-1,TGTGCCACCAGTGGGAACAGGGGCGAAGCTTTCTTT,CATSGNRGEAFF
NA,many,TRBV13,TRBJ1-1,TGTGCCAGCAGCGCGGACGGAGGCGCTGAAGCTTTCTTT,CASSADGGAEAFF
NA,NA,TRBV29-1,TRBJ1-1,TGCAGCGTTGAATTTAGGGGGAACACTGAAGCTTTCTTT,CSVEFRGNTEAFF
NA,few,TRBV28,TRBJ2-4,TGTGCCAGCAGGAGGGCGGAGATATTGGTTAAGTACTTC,CASRRAEILVKYF
NA,many,TRBV28,TRBJ2-2,TGTGCCACCGCCTCCAAAGTCACCGGGGAGCTGTTTTTT,CATASKVTGELFF
TRBD1,NA,TRBV20-1,TRBJ1-5,TGCAGTGCCATCCCCGGGACAGGGGACAATCAGCCCCAGCATTTT,CSAIPGTGDNQPQHF
NA,many,TRBV24-1,TRBJ2-7,TGTGCCACCAGTGACTTCGCGACAGGAGGGAAGCAAGAGCAGTACTTC,CATSDFATGGKQEQYF
NA,NA,TRBV4-2,TRBJ2-7,TGTGCCAGCAGCCGATGGGAGTACGAGGACCGCCGTGGTAGTCAGTACTTC,CASSRWEYEDRRGSQYF
NA,many,TRBV5-1,TRBJ2-7,TGTGCCAGCAGCTTAGAAGGATCATCCTACGAGCAGTACTTC,CASSLEGSSYEQYF
NA,many,TRBV2,TRBJ2-4,TGTGCCAGCAACCAGGGGAATCAAGCCAAAAACATTCAGTACTTC,CASNQGNQAKNIQYF
TRBD2,few,TRBV28,TRBJ2-2,TGTGCCAGCAGTCGGACTAGCGCATCCGGGGAGCTGTTTTTT,CASSRTSASGELFF
TRBD2,NA,TRBV15,TRBJ2-7,TGTGCCACCAGCAGAGAGCGGGAGGGCTCCTACGAGCAGTACTTC,CATSREREGSYEQYF
TRBD2,many,TRBV12-3/TRBV12-4,TRBJ2-7,TGTGCCAGCAGTTTTTCGCGGGGGGCAAAGCGGGCAAACTCCTACGAGCAGTACTTC,CASSFSRGAKRANSYEQYF
NA,few,TRBV20-1,TRBJ2-1,TGCAGTGCTAGACGTTTGGAGGGAGTGGGCGATGAGCAGTTCTTC,CSARRLEGVGDEQFF
TRBD2,many,TRBV11-2,TRBJ2-7,TGTGCCAGCAGCTTCACGCGGGAGGGCGGGGAGCAGTACTTC,CASSFTREGGEQYF
NA,many,TRBV20-1,TRBJ1-1,TGCAGTGCTAGAGCGGGGACTATGAACACTGAAGCTTTCTTT,CSARAGTMNTEAFF
NA,many,TRBV6-1,TRBJ2-5,TGTGCCAGCAGTTACGGGGGTACCCAGTACTTC,CASSYGGTQYF
NA,NA,TRBV6-2/TRBV6-3,TRBJ2-2,TGTGCCAGCAAGACACCCAACTTTGACGGGGAGCTGTTTTTT,CASKTPNFDGELFF
NA,many,TRBV19,TRBJ1-5,TGTGCCAGTAGTATATCAGGGGCGCGTAGTCAGCCCCAGCATTTT,CASSISGARSQPQHF
TRBD1,many,TRBV4-1,TRBJ1-1,TGCGCCAGCAGCCACGAACCGGGACAGGGTAACACTGAAGCTTTCTTT,CASSHEPGQGNTEAFF
NA,NA,TRBV18,TRBJ2-7,TGTGCCAGCTCAGTAGGGCTAGCACAGAACGAGCAGTACTTC,CASSVGLAQNEQYF
NA,NA,TRBV11-2,TRBJ2-7,TGTGCCAGCACCCGCCGAGCGGAGCAGTACTTC,CASTRRAEQYF